The 32 T cell receptor beta chains below come from one sample, sequenced in a study of T cell repertoires in cytomegalovirus infection. From the reads, TCRdb called clonotypes with MiXCR, one entry per CDR3 protein. This sample carries around 330,000 distinct CDR3 sequences, under 20% of them seen once, and the ten largest clones take around 12%. The sequencing sample was made of PBMCs. Receptors originate from a human donor in good health (CMV status not recorded). Some clones in this sample may be carry-over from other donors' samples.

This clonotype was observed a single time. A much larger clone is a single base away; this may be a read error. The J gene is TRBJ2-2, the V gene TRBV4-1, with D uncertain. Germline CDR1 reads MGHRA; CDR2 reads YSYEKL. This CDR3 has 11 amino acids. DNA for the CDR3: TGCACCAGCAGCCAAAGCGGGGAGCTGTTTTTT. Translated, it gives CTSSQSGELFF.

V is TRBV2 and J is TRBJ2-5, with D maybe TRBD2 (5 bases). The CDR3 loop spans 14 amino acids. CDR1 is SNHLY, CDR2 FYNNEI, per germline. V was shortened by 3 bases and J by 2 bases, with 10 bases between the two germline ends. The CDR3 here is CASSETRRQETQYF. The CDR3 region has the DNA TGTGCCAGCAGTGAGACGAGGAGGCAAGAGACCCAGTACTTC.

This clonotype was counted a few times. The J gene is TRBJ1-1, the V gene TRBV6-1; no reliable D call. Germline CDR1 MNHNS, CDR2 SASEGT. Trimming removed 5 bases at V and 1 base at J, with 14 bases between. This CDR3 region has 15 residues. For the CDR3, the DNA is TGTGCCAGCAGTAGGACGCACCCTTCGAACACTGAAGCTTTCTTT. Protein product: CASSRTHPSNTEAFF.

The chain is built from TRBV5-1 and TRBJ2-5; D might be TRBD2 (6 bases). V was pared by 0 bases and J by 2 bases, with 11 bases between. CDR1 and CDR2 from the germline V gene are SGHRS and YFSETQ. The CDR3 is 15 amino acids. CDR3 bases: TGCGCCAGCAGCTTGGAAACTAGCTCACAAGAGACCCAGTACTTC. Its protein product is CASSLETSSQETQYF.

There are a few counts of this clonotype. The CDR3 region has the DNA TGTGCCAGCAGGGCCTTAATGAACACTGAAGCTTTCTTT. Its translation is CASRALMNTEAFF. This sequence joins TRBV6-6 and TRBJ1-1, with D uncertain. Germline CDR1 and CDR2: MNHNY and SVGAGI (reference sequence). The V end lost 6 bases, the J end lost 0 bases, and 8 bases lay between the germline ends. CDR3 length equals 13 residues.

The chain employs TRBV2 and TRBJ1-5; D remains ambiguous. CDR3 length equals 14 residues. V lost 4 bases and J lost 4, with 11 bases in between. Germline V lookup: CDR1 SNHLY, CDR2 FYNNEI. The CDR3: CASSVGRQNQPQHF. The CDR3 region has the DNA TGTGCCAGCAGTGTGGGCAGGCAGAATCAGCCCCAGCATTTT.

This chain uses TRBV5-4 with TRBJ2-4; no clear D gene. V was cut by 2 bases and J by 5 bases, with 5 bases left in between. Per germline, CDR1 SGHNT and CDR2 YYREEE (reference sequence). The CDR3 length is 12 residues. Here the CDR3 reads CASSFGQNIQYF. DNA for the CDR3: TGTGCCAGCAGCTTTGGGCAAAACATTCAGTACTTC.

V gene TRBV7-2 combines with J gene TRBJ1-2; 10 nucleotides match TRBD1. Germline V gives CDR1 SGHTA, CDR2 FQGNSA. Germline trimming cut 6 bases from V and 5 bases from J; bases unmatched to any gene: 6. The CDR3 has 14 amino acids. The DNA of the CDR3 is TGTGCCAGCAGTCGCGACAGGGGGCGTTATGGCTACACCTTC. Translation gives CASSRDRGRYGYTF.

This clonotype was picked up a small number of times. The genes are TRBV29-1 and TRBJ2-5; D uncertain. The V end was cut by 7 bases, the J end by 2 bases, with 11 bases between. The CDR3 contains 12 residues. Germline V gene sequence: CDR1 SQVTM, CDR2 ANQGSEA. The CDR3 DNA is TGCAGCGCCCAGGACGGACAAGAGACCCAGTACTTC. This gives the protein CSAQDGQETQYF.

In its sample, this clonotype was seen a few times. The chain couples TRBV10-3 to TRBJ2-6; unclear D gene. V was trimmed by 0 bases and J by 0 bases, leaving 9 bases between them. CDR1 and CDR2 from the germline V gene are ENHRY and SYGVKD. The length of the CDR3 is 17 residues. CDR3 in DNA: TGTGCCATCAGTGAGTCAACGGGTCTCTCTGGGGCCAACGTCCTGACTTTC. Protein: CAISESTGLSGANVLTF.

This clonotype was seen many times. The chain uses TRBV7-2 and TRBJ1-6; D is perhaps TRBD1 (5 bases). Trimming shortened V by 5 bases and J by 7 bases, and 18 bases separated the two germline ends. The CDR3 totals 16 residues. Germline V gives CDR1 SGHTA, CDR2 FQGNSA. CDR3 loop: CASSPIWGLGNSPLHF. CDR3 nucleotide sequence: TGTGCCAGCAGCCCCATCTGGGGCTTAGGAAATTCACCCCTCCACTTT.

V usage is TRBV11-2 and J usage is TRBJ2-7; D gene unclear. The CDR3 covers 14 residues. CDR1 is SGHAT, CDR2 FQNNGV, per germline. The V end lost 1 base, the J end lost 0 bases, and 7 bases lay between the germline ends. The CDR3 sequence: CASSLARLSYEQYF. DNA of the CDR3: TGTGCCAGCAGCTTAGCCAGACTCTCCTACGAGCAGTACTTC. Complete variable domain (other parts from reference TRBV11-2 and TRBJ2-7): EAGVAQSPRYKIIEKRQSVAFWCNPISGHATLYWYQQILGQGPKLLIQFQNNGVVDDSQLPKDRFSAERLKGVDSTLKIQPAKLEDSAVYLCASSLARLSYEQYFGPGTRLTVT.

This clonotype was counted ten times or more. The CDR3 DNA reads TGTGCCAGCAGCAAGGGACTAGCGGGGAGGGGGCCCTCGGCGCAGTATTTT. Translated: CASSKGLAGRGPSAQYF. The genes are TRBV7-2 and TRBJ2-3, with 13 bases that match TRBD2. Germline V lookup: CDR1 SGHTA, CDR2 FQGNSA. V trimming: 5 bases; J trimming: 10 bases; junction bases outside the gene matches: 15. The CDR3 length is 17 residues.

This clonotype has a handful of counts. The chain couples TRBV20-1 to TRBJ2-7, with 7 bases identical to TRBD2. The junction had 13 bases not matched to a gene; V was cut back by 5 bases and J by 0 bases. The CDR3 sequence is 16 residues long. Germline values: CDR1 DFQATT, CDR2 SNEGSKA (reference sequence). The CDR3 bases are TGCAGTGCTCTCAGCTGGCTAGCGGCCAGCTCCTACGAGCAGTACTTC. The encoded protein is CSALSWLAASSYEQYF.

The chain uses TRBV2 and TRBJ1-5; 8 nucleotides match TRBD1. Germline loops: CDR1 SNHLY, CDR2 FYNNEI. CDR3 length equals 13 residues. J was trimmed by 4 bases and V by 8 bases; bases with no gene match: 4. CDR3: CASRRGLNQPQHF. CDR3 sequence (DNA): TGTGCCAGCCGCAGGGGGCTAAATCAGCCCCAGCATTTT.

This clonotype was picked up one time. The chain recombines TRBV20-1 with TRBJ1-6; 10 bases agree with TRBD1. After removal of 5 bases from V and 8 bases from J, the junction contained 9 bases not matched to a gene. Germline CDR1 is DFQATT and CDR2 is SNEGSKA (reference sequence). CDR3 length: 15 amino acids. CDR3 in DNA: TGCAGTGCTGGATCGCCCGGACAGGGGGATTCACCCCTCCACTTT. This encodes CSAGSPGQGDSPLHF.

Only a few counts were recorded for this clonotype. This sequence joins TRBV6-5 and TRBJ1-6; D not resolved. From germline, CDR1 is MNHEY and CDR2 SVGAGI. V lost 0 bases and J 0 bases, leaving 15 bases between the germline ends. CDR3 length: 19 residues. For the CDR3, the DNA is TGTGCCAGCAGTTACTCCCTGGCGGGCTTGAGCTCCTATAATTCACCCCTCCACTTT. It specifies CASSYSLAGLSSYNSPLHF.

In this sample, this clonotype turned up many times. The chain uses TRBV28 and TRBJ1-1; 7 nucleotides agree with TRBD1. Unmatched junction bases numbered 18, after V lost 8 bases and J lost 0 bases. Looked up from germline, CDR1 is MDHEN and CDR2 is SYDVKM. This CDR3 is 18 amino acids long. CDR3 DNA sequence: TGTGCCAGCGACGCGGGACAGTTCAGCTTCGGAATGAACACTGAAGCTTTCTTT. It translates to CASDAGQFSFGMNTEAFF.

A single count supports this clonotype. The chain carries TRBV3-1 and TRBJ2-5, with D unclear. This CDR3 region has 16 residues. The V end was cut by 2 bases, the J end by 4 bases, with 17 bases between. The germline CDR1 and CDR2 sequences are LGHDT and YNNKEL (reference sequence). The CDR3 nucleotides read TGTGCCAGCAGCCAAAACTTATTAGAGGCAGGAGAGACCCAGTACTTC. It yields the protein CASSQNLLEAGETQYF.

This sequence joins TRBV5-4 and TRBJ2-7; 9 bases agree with TRBD2. The CDR3 runs 16 residues. Looked up from germline, CDR1 is SGHNT and CDR2 is YYREEE (reference sequence). V lost 0 bases to trimming and J lost 0 bases; unmatched junction nucleotides: 4. CDR3 coding DNA: TGTGCCAGCAGCTTGGGGCCTAGCGGGGCCTCCTACGAGCAGTACTTC. This encodes CASSLGPSGASYEQYF.

This chain connects TRBV4-1 to TRBJ1-1; D perhaps matches TRBD1 (5 bases). The CDR3 has 15 residues. Trimming removed 0 bases from V and 5 bases from J, with 13 bases in between. Per the germline V gene, CDR1 is MGHRA and CDR2 is YSYEKL. The CDR3: CASSQDRAGGTEAFF. CDR3 in DNA: TGCGCCAGCAGCCAAGACAGGGCGGGGGGGACTGAAGCTTTCTTT.

This clonotype was picked up one time. This chain joins TRBV5-4 and TRBJ1-2; possibly TRBD1 for D (6 bases). V lost 1 base and J 8 bases, leaving 12 bases between the germline ends. The germline V gene encodes CDR1 SGHNT and CDR2 YYREEE (reference sequence). The CDR3 has 13 amino acids. CDR3 sequence: CASSLQEGGGYTF. In DNA form, the CDR3 reads TGTGCCAGCAGCTTGCAGGAGGGGGGGGGCTACACCTTC.

The chain combines TRBV6-2 or TRBV6-3 with TRBJ2-5, with D perhaps matching TRBD1 (6 bases). CDR3 length equals 16 residues. V lost 3 bases and J lost 5, with 19 bases in between. CDR1 is MNHEY, CDR2 SVGEGT, per germline. The CDR3, as DNA: TGTGCCAGCAGTTATCCCCCACAGGGACACTCGGAGACCCAGTACTTC. This encodes CASSYPPQGHSETQYF.

This clonotype was detected only a few times. The genes are TRBV15 and TRBJ2-3, with a possible D match to TRBD1 (6 bases). Deletions cut 2 bases from V and 6 bases from J, with 18 bases between. Germline values: CDR1 LNHNV, CDR2 YYDKDF (reference sequence). The CDR3 extends over 16 amino acids. The CDR3 sequence: CATSRQGIRPVDTQYF. The CDR3 coding sequence is TGTGCCACCAGCAGACAGGGGATCCGGCCGGTGGATACGCAGTATTTT. The entire variable domain, with the rest obtained from reference TRBV15 and TRBJ2-3, is as follows: DAMVIQNPRYQVTQFGKPVTLSCSQTLNHNVMYWYQQKSSQAPKLLFHYYDKDFNNEADTPDNFQSRRPNTSFCFLDIRSPGLGDTAMYLCATSRQGIRPVDTQYFGPGTRLTVL.

In this sample, this clonotype turned up many times. The chain links TRBV5-8 to TRBJ1-5; D is ambiguous. Germline V gene lookup returns CDR1 SGHTS and CDR2 YDEGEE. This CDR3 contains 15 residues. The V gene lost 4 bases and the J gene lost 0 bases, with 11 bases spanning the gap. The CDR3 sequence: CASSELTYSNQPQHF. The CDR3 DNA reads TGTGCCAGCAGCGAATTGACGTATAGCAATCAGCCCCAGCATTTT.

This clonotype was observed many times. V and J are TRBV4-1 and TRBJ1-2; D ambiguous. V lost 0 bases and J 2 bases, leaving 16 bases between the germline ends. The CDR3 is made up of 17 amino acids. From germline, CDR1 is MGHRA and CDR2 YSYEKL. DNA of the CDR3: TGCGCCAGCAGCCAAGAAGGCAGGCAAATAATAAACTATGGCTACACCTTC. It is translated as CASSQEGRQIINYGYTF.

This clonotype was seen ten or more times. The chain couples TRBV7-2 to TRBJ2-7, with no clear D. CDR3 length: 15 residues. V shed 0 bases and J shed 5 bases, with 14 bases lying between them. The germline gives CDR1 SGHTA, CDR2 FQGNSA. The CDR3 protein is CASSLAPWTTDEQYF. CDR3 bases: TGTGCCAGCAGCTTAGCCCCGTGGACGACGGACGAGCAGTACTTC.

The CDR3 sequence: CASSTGLTTGELFF. The CDR3 coding sequence is TGTGCCAGCAGCACGGGACTGACAACCGGGGAGCTGTTTTTT. This sequence joins TRBV12-3 or TRBV12-4 and TRBJ2-2, with D possibly being TRBD2 (6 bases). V lost 6 bases, J lost 5 bases, and 13 bases lay in between. The CDR3 sequence is 14 residues long.

The sample holds many counts of this clonotype. This chain uses TRBV6-1 with TRBJ2-6; the D is unclear. This CDR3 is 14 amino acids long. CDR1 is MNHNS and CDR2 is SASEGT in the germline V gene. Trimming took 6 bases from V and 4 from J, leaving 10 bases between them. CDR3 DNA: TGTGCCAGCAGCCAGTACTGGGGGGCCAACGTCCTGACTTTC. This gives the protein CASSQYWGANVLTF.

This clonotype was counted only a few times. The CDR3 sequence is CASSPAARDGYTF. The CDR3 DNA follows: TGTGCCAGCTCACCAGCGGCAAGGGATGGCTACACCTTC. The chain has TRBV18 and TRBJ1-2; D remains unclear. Per the germline V gene, CDR1 is KGHSH and CDR2 is LQKENI. The CDR3 spans 13 residues. Trimming shortened V by 2 bases and J by 6 bases, and 10 bases separated the two germline ends.

This clonotype was recorded many times. V is TRBV4-2 and J is TRBJ2-1, with 15 bases that match TRBD2. Losses at the gene ends were 4 bases for V and 0 bases for J; bases not matched to a gene: 13. CDR1 is LGHNA, CDR2 YNFKEQ, per germline. This CDR3 has 21 amino acids. The CDR3, as DNA: TGTGCCAGCAGCCGGGCCTGGACTAGCGGGGGGGCCATCGGCTCCTACAATGAGCAGTTCTTC. Encoded protein: CASSRAWTSGGAIGSYNEQFF.

This chain links TRBV11-3 with TRBJ2-1; D gene ambiguous. The CDR3 totals 14 residues. CDR1 and CDR2 from the germline V gene are SGHNT and YENEEA. Trimming pared 4 bases from V and 6 bases from J, leaving 13 bases between. The CDR3 coding sequence is TGTGCCAGCAGCTCCCGTTCGTTCGGCAATGAGCAGTTCTTC. Translated: CASSSRSFGNEQFF.